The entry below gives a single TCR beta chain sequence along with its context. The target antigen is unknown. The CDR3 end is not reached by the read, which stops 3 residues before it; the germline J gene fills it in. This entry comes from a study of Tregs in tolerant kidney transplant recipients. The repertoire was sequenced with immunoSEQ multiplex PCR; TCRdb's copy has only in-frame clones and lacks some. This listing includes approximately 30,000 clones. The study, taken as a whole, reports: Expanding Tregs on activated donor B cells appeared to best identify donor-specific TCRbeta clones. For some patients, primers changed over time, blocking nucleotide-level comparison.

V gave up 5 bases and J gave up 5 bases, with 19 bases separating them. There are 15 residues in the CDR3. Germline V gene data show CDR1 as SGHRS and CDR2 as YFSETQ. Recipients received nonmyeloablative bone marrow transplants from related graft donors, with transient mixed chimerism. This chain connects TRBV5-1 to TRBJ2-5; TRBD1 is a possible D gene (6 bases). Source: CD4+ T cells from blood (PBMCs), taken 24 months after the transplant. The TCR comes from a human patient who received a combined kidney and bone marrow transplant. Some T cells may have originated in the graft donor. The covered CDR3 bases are TGCGCCAGCAGTGGTGGCAGGGGCCCAGGGGAGACC. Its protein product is CASSGGRGPGET. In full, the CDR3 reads CASSGGRGPGETQYF.